This TCR beta chain was obtained from a study of neurological immune-mediated disorders (dated 2019 in TCRdb). Context from the whole study: Peripheral blood TCR-beta repertoires from patients with HTLV-I-associated myelopathy (HAM/TSP), patients with multiple sclerosis, and healthy controls were compared in the study using UMI-based sequencing. Longitudinal samples, technical triplicates and paired sorted CD4+ and CD8+ T-cell subsets, alongside PBMC samples, were included among the roughly 97 TCR-beta libraries. The cohort was made up of some 70 subjects, consisting of roughly 15 HAM/TSP patients, around 35 multiple sclerosis patients and about 20 healthy controls. The investigation overall reported the following: The highest TCR clonal expansion was observed in HAM/TSP patients, whereas the lowest was observed in MS patients, even when compared with healthy controls. Expanded clones from different subjects shared no identical CDR3 amino acid sequences, which suggests that TCR-beta repertoires were private in all groups.

Ten or more counts support this clonotype. What antigen it recognizes has not been identified. One base away there is no much larger clone; base qualities are not given. cDNA was synthesized by template-switch 5'RACE using a primer with a 10-nucleotide random unique molecular identifier that tagged each TCR transcript. Every sequencing run covered 15-18 subjects and yielded more than 160 million TCR-beta sequences. The RNeasy kit was used for extraction of total RNA. Using the KAPA Real-time Library Amplification kit, TCR-beta VDJ regions were amplified with primers for the TCR constant region and the 5'RACE anchor. Sample indexes and Illumina adaptors were added in a first PCR, and a second PCR then increased library yield. After purification with Ampure beads, the TCR product of roughly 650 bp was size-selected on a 2% E-gel SizeSelection system. Library quality was checked on a Bioanalyzer, concentration was measured with Qubit, and libraries were quantified with the Kapa Library Quantification kit before pooling. Libraries were sequenced paired-end 2 x 150 bp on an Illumina HiSeq 2500. To increase sequence diversity, roughly 23-30% phiX was spiked into each library pool. Turning to the authors' computational methods: The quality-filtered reads were processed with the UMI-based MiGEC pipeline, whose error correction step removed more than 90% of the raw TCR sequences. IMGT germline references were used for alignment of VDJ genes, and clonotypes were defined by a unique CDR3 amino acid sequence together with V-J genes. VDJtools evaluated clonal expansion, Shannon diversity and CDR3 relatedness (CalcPairwiseDistances, ClusterSamples); CLCbio workbench built phylogenetic trees. A clone was classed as expanded if it had 8 or more unique UMIs, a cutoff based on coefficient-of-variation modelling across technical triplicates. TCRdb reprocessing: public reads trimmed at Q25 with fastp, clones called with MiXCR, in-frame beta chains kept. Merged by CDR3 protein, the rows form single entries marked with the most common genes and DNA. For this entry, the V and J calls and clone size follow TCRdb and not the study's own pipeline. Across this sample there are 30,000 or so distinct CDR3 sequences, with approximately 4.2% seen only once. The ten largest clones take up under 30% of the sample.

The healthy controls were volunteers from a blood bank in Maryland, USA. Unsorted PBMC libraries were generated from 2 million PBMCs stored in RNAlater at -80 °C until RNA extraction. Peripheral blood underwent Ficoll-Hypaque density gradient centrifugation to isolate PBMCs, which were then cryopreserved in liquid nitrogen. Sequenced input: PBMCs. The clonotype was recovered from a man between 18 and 35 years old in good health.

The DNA reads as follows: TGTGCCAGCTCAACATTCCCATTCACCGCCGGGGGCTCCGGGGAGCTGTTTTTT. Its amino acids are CASSTFPFTAGGSGELFF. This sequence uses TRBV18 and TRBJ2-2, with the D call perhaps TRBD1 or TRBD2, as 6 bases match in each case. CDR1 and CDR2, per the germline V gene, are KGHSH and LQKENI. V drops 5 bases and J drops 6 bases, leaving 25 bases in between. The CDR3 measures 18 amino acids from cysteine to phenylalanine. Just the 54-base CDR3 DNA is kept, in frame starting at base 1.